These 18 T cell receptor beta chains came from one sample sequenced in a study of CD8 T cells in Susac syndrome. Random hexamers were used to reverse transcribe the RNA input (0.5 to 1 ug). TCRdb reanalysed the immunoSEQ multiplex PCR reads using MiXCR and keeps one entry per CDR3 protein. The sample includes approximately 300,000 distinct CDR3 sequences, about 91% of them seen just once. What was sequenced was CD8+ T cells from PBMCs. Receptor source: a human donor with multiple sclerosis.

This chain joins TRBV28 and TRBJ1-5, with 10 bases aligning to TRBD1. CDR1 and CDR2 from the germline V gene are MDHEN and SYDVKM. The CDR3 consists of 16 residues. The J segment lost 4 bases and the V segment lost 5 bases, leaving 8 bases of the junction unmatched. CDR3 sequence: CASSETGTGVNQPQHF. For the CDR3, the DNA is TGTGCCAGCAGTGAAACCGGGACAGGGGTAAATCAGCCCCAGCATTTT.

This chain connects TRBV23-1 to TRBJ2-5; 12 nucleotides agree with TRBD2. TRBV23-1 is sorted into the ORF group, with uncertain function. With 5 bases clipped from V and 4 bases from J, the junction kept 8 bases outside the gene matches. The CDR3 is made up of 16 amino acids. CDR3 in amino acids: CASSSSGRAGRETQYF. The CDR3 DNA reads TGCGCCAGCAGTTCTAGCGGGAGGGCCGGGAGAGAGACCCAGTACTTC.

The chain links TRBV5-1 to TRBJ2-7, with 8 bases that match TRBD1. The V and J ends lost 5 bases and 2 bases, in that order; junction bases with no gene match: 9. In germline, CDR1 is SGHRS, CDR2 YFSETQ. This CDR3 comprises 15 residues. In DNA, the CDR3 is TGCGCCAGCAGTTTTAACAGGGGGACGGCCTACGAGCAGTACTTC. It translates to CASSFNRGTAYEQYF.

This chain uses TRBV6-5 with TRBJ2-3, with TRBD1 as a possible D gene (5 bases). V was cut by 5 bases and J by 5 bases, with 14 bases left in between. The CDR3 loop spans 14 amino acids. CDR1 MNHEY and CDR2 SVGAGI come from the germline V gene. The CDR3 reads CASSDRQNGDTQYF. The CDR3 DNA sequence: TGTGCCAGCAGTGACCGACAGAATGGAGATACGCAGTATTTT.

The chain recombines TRBV10-3 with TRBJ1-4, with D unresolved. Trimming removed 11 bases from V and 8 bases from J, with 21 bases in between. Germline V lookup: CDR1 ENHRY, CDR2 SYGVKD. The CDR3 is 14 amino acids. CDR3 sequence: CAASENPKREKLFF. For the CDR3, the DNA is TGTGCCGCCTCCGAGAACCCTAAACGAGAAAAACTGTTTTTT.

The chain couples TRBV30 to TRBJ2-6; tentatively, D is TRBD1 (5 bases). V lost 5 bases, J lost 1 base, and 9 bases lay in between. This CDR3 comprises 14 residues. The germline V gene encodes CDR1 GTSNPN and CDR2 SVGIG (reference sequence). CDR3 coding DNA: TGTGCCTGGGGGGCGGCATCTGGGGCCAACGTCCTGACTTTC. Its protein is CAWGAASGANVLTF. Full variable domain (missing parts from reference TRBV30 and TRBJ2-6): SQTIHQWPATLVQPVGSPLSLECTVEGTSNPNLYWYRQAAGRGLQLLFYSVGIGQISSEVPQNLSASRPQDRQFILSSKKLLLSDSGFYLCAWGAASGANVLTFGAGSRLTVL.

This sequence joins TRBV9 and TRBJ2-4; possibly TRBD2 for D (5 bases). This CDR3 region has 14 residues. V dropped 4 bases and J dropped 8 bases, with 16 bases sitting between them. CDR1 and CDR2 from the germline V gene are SGDLS and YYNGEE. The chain's CDR3 is CASSYHHAGDIQYF. DNA of the CDR3: TGTGCCAGCAGCTACCACCACGCCGGGGACATTCAGTACTTC.

CDR3 amino acids: CASSKSGTSGNYEQYF. CDR3 sequence (DNA): TGTGCCAGCAGCAAATCCGGGACTAGCGGGAACTACGAGCAGTACTTC. The chain has TRBV7-9 and TRBJ2-7; 13 positions agree with TRBD2. Germline CDR1 SEHNR, CDR2 FQNEAQ (reference sequence). The trim removed 5 bases at V and 3 bases at J, leaving 7 bases unmatched. This CDR3 contains 16 residues.

This chain's CDR3 is CASSPGTGGGNTIYF. The CDR3 DNA sequence: TGCGCCAGCAGCCCCGGGACAGGCGGGGGAAACACCATATATTTT. The rearrangement joins TRBV4-3 to TRBJ1-3; 8 bases map to TRBD1. The germline CDR1 and CDR2 sequences are LGHNA and YSLEER. This CDR3 contains 15 residues. With 4 bases clipped from V and 4 bases from J, the junction kept 6 bases outside the gene matches.

The chain links TRBV4-1 to TRBJ1-2; D possibly corresponds to TRBD1 (5 bases). The CDR3 consists of 14 residues. Germline CDR1 reads MGHRA; CDR2 reads YSYEKL. Deletions cut 5 bases from V and 3 bases from J, with 13 bases between. Written as DNA, the CDR3 is TGCGCCAGCAGCATACAACGGGGGGACTATGGCTACACCTTC. Its translation is CASSIQRGDYGYTF.

The chain combines TRBV9 with TRBJ2-5; a weak D match, TRBD1 (6 bases). The CDR3 covers 16 residues. Germline CDR1 reads SGDLS; CDR2 reads YYNGEE. The germline V and J ends were trimmed by 0 bases and 0 bases, with 12 bases remaining between them. CDR3 coding DNA: TGTGCCAGCAGCGTAGATGGTAGGGGGAACCAAGAGACCCAGTACTTC. Translated, it gives CASSVDGRGNQETQYF.

The chain recombines TRBV28 with TRBJ2-7, with D perhaps TRBD2 (6 bases). Trimming removed 5 bases from V and 1 base from J, with 15 bases in between. The CDR3 runs to 15 residues. Germline V gene lookup returns CDR1 MDHEN and CDR2 SYDVKM. The CDR3: CASSPGPGASYEQYF. CDR3 coding DNA: TGTGCCAGCAGTCCCGGACCGGGAGCTTCCTACGAGCAGTACTTC.

The genes are TRBV14 and TRBJ2-1; 9 bases are a match to TRBD2. There are 17 residues in the CDR3. J gave up 0 bases and V 3 bases, and 6 bases lay outside the gene matches. Germline assignment: CDR1 SGHDN and CDR2 FVKESK. The CDR3 DNA is TGTGCCAGCAGCCATAGACTAGCGGTTAGCTCCTACAATGAGCAGTTCTTC. Protein: CASSHRLAVSSYNEQFF.

J is TRBJ2-1 and V is TRBV20-1; 14 bases are a match to TRBD2. With 6 bases clipped from V and 5 bases from J, the junction kept 6 bases outside the gene matches. Looked up from germline, CDR1 is DFQATT and CDR2 is SNEGSKA (reference sequence). The CDR3 extends over 15 amino acids. The CDR3 DNA reads TGCAGTGCCCCTCCGGGACTAGCGGGGGACAATGAGCAGTTCTTC. Its protein is CSAPPGLAGDNEQFF.

The chain employs TRBV7-2 and TRBJ1-2; D perhaps matches TRBD1 (5 bases). Germline V gene sequence: CDR1 SGHTA, CDR2 FQGNSA. The CDR3 has 13 amino acids. The V end lost 8 bases, the J end lost 4 bases, and 14 bases lay between the germline ends. The CDR3 is CASVHRGTYGYTF. In DNA form, the CDR3 reads TGTGCCAGCGTACACCGGGGCACCTATGGCTACACCTTC.

Only one count was recorded for this clonotype. The V and J genes are TRBV4-1 and TRBJ2-3, with TRBD2 matching over 8 bases. Germline V gives CDR1 MGHRA, CDR2 YSYEKL. V shed 8 bases, J shed 4 bases, and the junction held 14 bases outside the gene matches. The CDR3 has 16 residues. The CDR3 loop reads CASGTGGRRGPDTQYF. Written as DNA, the CDR3 is TGCGCCAGCGGGACTGGCGGGAGGAGGGGCCCAGATACGCAGTATTTT.

This rearrangement joins TRBV20-1 to TRBJ2-1, with 10 bases matching TRBD2. The CDR3 is made up of 15 amino acids. CDR1 and CDR2 (germline): DFQATT, SNEGSKA (reference sequence). Losses at the gene ends were 6 bases for V and 2 bases for J; bases not matched to a gene: 7. The CDR3 protein is CSAPGLANTYNEQFF. CDR3 sequence (DNA): TGCAGTGCCCCGGGACTAGCGAATACCTACAATGAGCAGTTCTTC.

This chain joins TRBV12-3 or TRBV12-4 and TRBJ1-5; D not resolved. The CDR3 sequence is 13 residues long. V was cut by 4 bases and J by 7 bases, with 11 bases left in between. In DNA, the CDR3 is TGTGCCAGCAGTTCCGGGCCTGCCCAGCCCCAGCATTTT. It translates to CASSSGPAQPQHF.